This T cell receptor beta chain was documented in a study of OX40 agonist ivuxolimab in advanced cancers. Study-wide points: Expanded clones belonging to CD8+ T cells outnumbered, on average, those of CD4+. Low levels of normalized T-cell clonal expansion also appeared in some nonresponders.

The junction had 5 bases not matched to a gene; V was cut back by 3 bases and J by 6 bases. The CDR3 consists of 14 residues. In germline, CDR1 is SGDLS, CDR2 YYNGEE. The table lists this clone with a count of one. Antigen: not known. Sequencing was performed with immunoSEQ multiplex PCR; in TCRdb, only in-frame clones are kept and a portion is missing. The sample carries approximately 53,000 clones, 85% to 95% recorded once. The sequencing here drew on CD4+ or CD8+ T cells sorted from blood, taken in a trial of the OX40 agonist ivuxolimab. The chain carries TRBV9 and TRBJ2-1; 8 nucleotides agree with TRBD1. This clonotype originated in an adult with an advanced solid tumor such as melanoma, head and neck, liver or kidney cancer. DNA of the CDR3: TGTGCCAGCAGCGAAGGGACAGGCGGCAATGAGCAGTTCTTC. Translating gives CASSEGTGGNEQFF.